The 2 T cell receptor beta chains below all came from one sample that was sequenced in a study of human T cells and chemical hapten exposure. TCRdb itself ran the RACE reads through MiXCR, one entry per CDR3 protein. The table includes about 110,000 distinct CDR3 sequences, 10% to 15% detected once. Time point: pre-sensitization, week 0. Treatment of the sample: therapeutic diphenylcyclopropenone sensitization with weekly scalp DPC. Here the sequenced sample was whole blood, taken in connection with sensitization to the hapten diphenylcyclopropenone (DPC). Receptors originate from a woman between 45 and 60 years old with alopecia areata. Some clones in this sample may be carry-over from other donors' samples.

This clonotype showed up many times. V gene TRBV12-3 or TRBV12-4 combines with J gene TRBJ2-3, with TRBD2 identical over 10 bases. The CDR3 is made up of 14 amino acids. With 5 bases clipped from V and 8 bases from J, the junction kept 7 bases outside the gene matches. The CDR3 DNA reads TGTGCCAGCAGTCCTAGCGGGGGTGTGGGTACGCAGTATTTT. Its translation is CASSPSGGVGTQYF.

This clonotype has more than one count but fewer than ten. This chain connects TRBV7-2 to TRBJ1-4, with D unresolved. Germline values: CDR1 SGHTA, CDR2 FQGNSA. The germline V and J ends were trimmed by 0 bases and 7 bases, with 6 bases remaining between them. There are 13 residues in the CDR3. The CDR3 reads CASSLAVLEKLFF. The DNA for the CDR3 is TGTGCCAGCAGCTTAGCCGTACTTGAAAAACTGTTTTTT.